The 32 T cell receptor beta chains in this list originate from one sample, sequenced in a study of shared clonotypes between healthy human individuals. The protocol was immunoSEQ multiplex PCR, while the TCRdb copy is restricted to in-frame clones and leaves out a portion. The data contain nearly 1 million clones, roughly 72% of them singletons. The sequenced sample was memory CD4+ T cells sorted from blood. Described subset: CD45RA-negative fraction. These receptors were taken from a man aged 18 to 29 in good health.

The chain couples TRBV4-3 to TRBJ2-3; 7 nucleotides line up with TRBD1. Germline V CDR1 and CDR2: LGHNA, YSLEER. This CDR3 spans 19 amino acids. After removal of 4 bases from V and 6 bases from J, the junction contained 22 bases not matched to a gene. CDR3: CASSLAWAGGSGTADTQYF. The CDR3 DNA follows: TGCGCCAGCAGCCTTGCATGGGCAGGGGGTTCCGGGACCGCGGATACGCAGTATTTT.

V usage is TRBV11-2 and J usage is TRBJ2-5; 8 bases are shared with TRBD1. Looked up from germline, CDR1 is SGHAT and CDR2 is FQNNGV. The CDR3 is 15 amino acids. The V gene end was trimmed by 5 bases and the J gene end by 4 bases; junction bases not matched to a gene: 9. The CDR3 coding sequence is TGTGCCAGCAGCATCCAGGGGGCAATGGGAGAGACCCAGTACTTC. It specifies CASSIQGAMGETQYF.

V is TRBV5-4 and J is TRBJ1-6, with a tentative D call TRBD1 (5 bases). In germline, CDR1 is SGHNT, CDR2 YYREEE (reference sequence). The germline V and J ends were trimmed by 4 bases and 10 bases, with 15 bases remaining between them. The CDR3 has 14 amino acids. DNA for the CDR3: TGTGCCAGCAGCGCCGGGACTCTAGGATCACCCCTCCACTTT. Residues: CASSAGTLGSPLHF.

The V call is TRBV10-3, the J call TRBJ2-3; 8 nucleotides agree with TRBD2. CDR1 and CDR2 from the germline V gene are ENHRY and SYGVKD. V shed 10 bases and J 4 bases; nucleotides not matched to a gene: 4. CDR3 length: 12 residues. Written as DNA, the CDR3 is TGTGCCACAGCGGGAGTGGCAGATACGCAGTATTTT. It is translated as CATAGVADTQYF.

V gene TRBV5-4 combines with J gene TRBJ2-7; D might be TRBD1 or TRBD2, each matching 5 bases. CDR1 and CDR2 (germline): SGHNT, YYREEE (reference sequence). V was cut by 0 bases and J by 4 bases, with 14 bases left in between. This CDR3 has 15 residues. The CDR3 loop reads CASSLDGLGEYEQYF. The DNA for the CDR3 is TGTGCCAGCAGCTTGGATGGTCTGGGGGAATACGAGCAGTACTTC. Full variable domain (rest looked up from reference TRBV5-4 and TRBJ2-7): ETGVTQSPTHLIKTRGQQVTLRCSSQSGHNTVSWYQQALGQGPQFIFQYYREEENGRGNFPPRFSGLQFPNYSSELNVNALELDDSALYLCASSLDGLGEYEQYFGPGTRLTVT.

J is TRBJ1-1 and V is TRBV10-3; D not resolved. CDR1 and CDR2 from the germline V gene are ENHRY and SYGVKD. CDR3 length: 13 residues. V was shortened by 4 bases and J by 0 bases, with 6 bases between the two germline ends. The CDR3 loop reads CAISGTLNTEAFF. The CDR3 DNA reads as TGTGCCATCAGTGGTACATTGAACACTGAAGCTTTCTTT.

The V and J genes are TRBV6-1 and TRBJ1-4; 10 bases line up with TRBD1. Per the germline V gene, CDR1 is MNHNS and CDR2 is SASEGT. This CDR3 comprises 16 residues. V dropped 2 bases and J dropped 6; count of bases not matched to a gene: 6. CDR3 sequence: CASSEFRQGAHEKLFF. CDR3 nucleotide sequence: TGTGCCAGCAGTGAATTCCGACAGGGGGCGCATGAAAAACTGTTTTTT.

The J gene is TRBJ1-1, the V gene TRBV5-6, with D hard to call. The ends were cut back, 6 bases at V and 1 base at J, with 16 bases in the middle. The CDR3 totals 15 residues. Germline CDR1 is SGHDT and CDR2 is YYEEEE. In DNA, the CDR3 is TGTGCCAGCATGCTATTTAGGCGAGAGAACACTGAAGCTTTCTTT. This gives the protein CASMLFRRENTEAFF. The full variable domain, rest sourced from reference TRBV5-6 and TRBJ1-1, is DAGVTQSPTHLIKTRGQQVTLRCSPKSGHDTVSWYQQALGQGPQFIFQYYEEEERQRGNFPDRFSGHQFPNYSSELNVNALLLGDSALYLCASMLFRRENTEAFFGQGTRLTVV.

The chain joins TRBV10-3 to TRBJ1-1; 10 bases map to TRBD1. The CDR3 is made up of 16 amino acids. CDR1 ENHRY and CDR2 SYGVKD come from the germline V gene. V was pared by 3 bases and J by 1 base, with 5 bases of the junction left unmatched. CDR3 in amino acids: CAISDDRTGGNTEAFF. The CDR3 bases are TGTGCCATCAGTGATGACCGGACAGGGGGGAACACTGAAGCTTTCTTT.

V and J are TRBV4-1 and TRBJ1-4; 9 nucleotides align to TRBD1. This CDR3 has 15 amino acids. Trimming removed 4 bases from V and 3 bases from J; junction bases left unmatched: 3. The germline V gene has CDR1 MGHRA and CDR2 YSYEKL. CDR3: CASSLQGAANEKLFF. DNA for the CDR3: TGCGCCAGCAGCCTACAGGGGGCGGCTAATGAAAAACTGTTTTTT.

The CDR3 DNA sequence: TGCGCCAGCAGCGTAGATAGGGGACTAGCATTGGATGAGCAGTTCTTC. This gives the protein CASSVDRGLALDEQFF. V usage is TRBV5-1 and J usage is TRBJ2-1, with 9 bases that match TRBD2. Germline loops: CDR1 SGHRS, CDR2 YFSETQ. This CDR3 has 16 amino acids. J was trimmed by 8 bases and V by 4 bases; bases with no gene match: 13.

V gene TRBV5-4 combines with J gene TRBJ1-2; D is undetermined. The germline gives CDR1 SGHNT, CDR2 YYREEE (reference sequence). This CDR3 is built from 14 residues. Trimming pared 0 bases from V and 0 bases from J, leaving 6 bases between. In DNA, the CDR3 is TGTGCCAGCAGCTTGGTCGGGACTAACTATGGCTACACCTTC. It codes for CASSLVGTNYGYTF.

The chain recombines TRBV19 with TRBJ2-5, with a tentative D call TRBD2 (5 bases). The ends were cut back, 4 bases at V and 9 bases at J, with 21 bases in the middle. Germline CDR1 LNHDA, CDR2 SQIVND (reference sequence). This CDR3 comprises 15 residues. CDR3 region: CASSKGDPQLGSQYF. CDR3 nucleotide sequence: TGTGCCAGTAGTAAGGGAGATCCTCAGCTAGGGTCCCAGTACTTC.

The CDR3 DNA reads as TGCGCCAGCAGCCAAGATCGAAGGTCTAATGAAAAACTGTTTTTT. It codes for CASSQDRRSNEKLFF. This chain connects TRBV4-3 to TRBJ1-4, with D unresolved. This CDR3 has 15 residues. The V gene's germline CDR1 is LGHNA and CDR2 YSLEER. Trimming cost V 0 bases and J 3 bases, with 8 bases left between them.

The chain has TRBV10-3 and TRBJ2-5; 8 nucleotides line up with TRBD2. V gave up 3 bases and J gave up 4 bases; unmatched junction bases: 1. The CDR3 loop spans 13 amino acids. CDR1 is ENHRY and CDR2 is SYGVKD in the germline V gene. CDR3 loop: CAISERGGETQYF. As DNA, the CDR3 is TGTGCCATCAGTGAACGGGGGGGAGAGACCCAGTACTTC.

The chain has TRBV28 and TRBJ1-1, with D hard to call. CDR1 MDHEN and CDR2 SYDVKM come from the germline V gene. V was shortened by 6 bases and J by 4 bases, with 15 bases between the two germline ends. This CDR3 is 14 amino acids long. The CDR3 is CASRERATGTEAFF. The CDR3 DNA sequence: TGTGCCAGCAGGGAGCGGGCCACGGGCACTGAAGCTTTCTTT.

The chain uses TRBV28 and TRBJ2-2; maybe TRBD2 (6 bases). CDR1 MDHEN and CDR2 SYDVKM come from the germline V gene. This CDR3 comprises 17 residues. Between the trimmed V and J ends, which lost 8 bases and 4 bases, there was a span of 23 bases. CDR3 nucleotides: TGTGCCAGCGGACCTTCGGGACTCCTCTGGGGCACCGGGGAGCTGTTTTTT. Encoded protein: CASGPSGLLWGTGELFF.

The chain links TRBV5-6 to TRBJ2-1; 8 nucleotides agree with TRBD2. J was trimmed by 10 bases and V by 3 bases; bases with no gene match: 12. Germline CDR1 reads SGHDT; CDR2 reads YYEEEE. This CDR3 spans 15 amino acids. The CDR3 coding sequence is TGTGCCAGCAGCTACTCTCCCCCCCTAGCGGGCGAGCAGTTCTTC. This sequence encodes CASSYSPPLAGEQFF.

The chain joins TRBV6-1 to TRBJ1-6, with a tentative D call TRBD1 (6 bases). The V and J ends lost 2 bases and 6 bases respectively, with 8 bases between them. Germline V gene lookup returns CDR1 MNHNS and CDR2 SASEGT. This CDR3 contains 14 residues. CDR3: CASSEQGTNSPLHF. The CDR3 DNA sequence: TGTGCCAGCAGTGAACAGGGGACTAATTCACCCCTCCACTTT.

At least ten counts were recorded for this clone. The V call is TRBV19, the J call TRBJ1-6, with D unclear. This CDR3 has 17 amino acids. The germline V gene has CDR1 LNHDA and CDR2 SQIVND (reference sequence). V lost 5 bases and J lost 10, with 24 bases in between. CDR3 sequence: CASSPATGGAGQSPLHF. The CDR3 nucleotides read TGTGCCAGTAGTCCAGCGACCGGAGGTGCAGGCCAATCACCCCTCCACTTT.

This sequence joins TRBV5-1 and TRBJ1-3, with a tentative D call TRBD1 (5 bases). This CDR3 is 16 amino acids long. V was clipped by 4 bases and J by 0 bases, with 14 bases between them. Germline V gives CDR1 SGHRS, CDR2 YFSETQ. CDR3 DNA sequence: TGCGCCAGCAGCCGGGAGGGGTCGGGCTCTGGAAACACCATATATTTT. It encodes CASSREGSGSGNTIYF.

In its sample, this clone was seen a few times. The genes are TRBV4-1 and TRBJ2-5; 14 bases match TRBD2. Germline-derived CDR1 and CDR2 are MGHRA and YSYEKL. The J segment lost 7 bases and the V segment lost 1 base, leaving 5 bases of the junction unmatched. CDR3 length equals 16 residues. The CDR3 nucleotides read TGCGCCAGCAGCCAAGTGGGACTAGCGGGAGTTGTGACCCAGTACTTC. Translation: CASSQVGLAGVVTQYF.

The chain employs TRBV27 and TRBJ2-7; 7 nucleotides align to TRBD1. With V trimmed by 6 bases and J by 2 bases, 10 bases remained unmatched. The CDR3 is 15 residues long. In germline, CDR1 is MNHEY, CDR2 SMNVEV (reference sequence). In nucleotides, the CDR3 is TGTGCCAGCAGCCCGGACAGGCAAGTACCCTACGAGCAGTACTTC. Its translation: CASSPDRQVPYEQYF.

About this clone itself: The same CDR3 also results from other DNA sequences found in this sample. The rearrangement joins TRBV9 to TRBJ2-5; TRBD2 aligns across 9 bases. Germline CDR1 and CDR2: SGDLS and YYNGEE. This CDR3 comprises 14 residues. V shed 4 bases, J shed 9 bases, and the junction held 10 bases outside the gene matches. CDR3 bases: TGTGCCAGCAGCCGATTGTTGCGGGAGGGGGCCCAGTACTTC. Protein: CASSRLLREGAQYF. The full variable domain, in which reference TRBV9 and TRBJ2-5 provide the parts outside the CDR3, is DSGVTQTPKHLITATGQRVTLRCSPRSGDLSVYWYQQSLDQGLQFLIQYYNGEERAKGNILERFSAQQFPDLHSELNLSSLELGDSALYFCASSRLLREGAQYFGPGTRLLVL.

Ten or more counts support this clone. CDR3: CASGYTSGRVSEQFF. Written as DNA, the CDR3 is TGTGCCAGCGGATATACTAGCGGGAGAGTCAGTGAGCAGTTCTTC. This rearrangement joins TRBV13 to TRBJ2-1; 11 bases align to TRBD2. Germline V gene lookup returns CDR1 PRHDT and CDR2 FYEKMQ (reference sequence). The CDR3 contains 15 residues. The V gene end was trimmed by 8 bases and the J gene end by 9 bases; junction bases not matched to a gene: 12. The variable domain in full, completed from reference TRBV13 and TRBJ2-1, reads AAGVIQSPRHLIKEKRETATLKCYPIPRHDTVYWYQQGPGQDPQFLISFYEKMQSDKGSIPDRFSAQQFSDYHSELNMSSLELGDSALYFCASGYTSGRVSEQFFGPGTRLTVL.

The chain employs TRBV29-1 and TRBJ2-7, with a possible D match to TRBD1 (5 bases). Germline CDR1 and CDR2: SQVTM and ANQGSEA. The CDR3 length is 11 residues. The ends were cut back, 6 bases at V and 3 bases at J, with 9 bases in the middle. Written as DNA, the CDR3 is TGCAGCGTGACAGCCAGCTACGAGCAGTACTTC. Its protein is CSVTASYEQYF.

A word on this clone: This sample also contains other DNA sequences that code for the same CDR3. The chain recombines TRBV7-2 with TRBJ2-1; 10 positions match TRBD2. The J segment lost 0 bases and the V segment lost 4 bases, leaving 0 bases of the junction unmatched. The CDR3 loop spans 15 amino acids. Germline V CDR1 and CDR2: SGHTA, FQGNSA. The DNA for the CDR3 is TGTGCCAGCAGCTGGACTAGCGGCTCCTACAATGAGCAGTTCTTC. Residues: CASSWTSGSYNEQFF.

The chain couples TRBV19 to TRBJ2-1; 9 bases map to TRBD2. V shed 5 bases and J 7 bases; nucleotides not matched to a gene: 9. The CDR3 runs 15 residues. Germline V gene data show CDR1 as LNHDA and CDR2 as SQIVND (reference sequence). DNA for the CDR3: TGTGCCAGTAGTGGGCTCGCGGGGGGGCGGAATGAGCAGTTCTTC. Amino acid sequence: CASSGLAGGRNEQFF.

The chain has TRBV6-1 and TRBJ2-7, with 8 bases matching TRBD1. The CDR3 covers 14 residues. The germline V gene has CDR1 MNHNS and CDR2 SASEGT. With V trimmed by 6 bases and J by 4 bases, 8 bases remained unmatched. The CDR3 loop reads CASSQAGGGYEQYF. The CDR3, as DNA: TGTGCCAGCAGCCAGGCAGGGGGCGGATACGAGCAGTACTTC.

This chain connects TRBV14 to TRBJ2-5; 7 bases match TRBD2. The CDR3 extends over 14 amino acids. CDR1 and CDR2 (germline): SGHDN, FVKESK. After removal of 3 bases from V and 2 bases from J, the junction contained 3 bases not matched to a gene. The DNA for the CDR3 is TGTGCCAGCAGCCAGCGGGGAGGGCAAGAGACCCAGTACTTC. Its translation: CASSQRGGQETQYF.

The chain has TRBV19 and TRBJ2-7; 9 bases are a match to TRBD1. Trimming cost V 4 bases and J 6 bases; bases outside gene matches: 4. CDR3 length: 13 amino acids. CDR1 is LNHDA, CDR2 SQIVND, per germline (reference sequence). CDR3 region: CASSTQTGGEQYF. For the CDR3, the DNA is TGTGCCAGTAGTACTCAGACAGGGGGCGAGCAGTACTTC.

The chain uses TRBV10-3 and TRBJ2-5; D is unresolved. The CDR3 is 13 amino acids. The germline V and J ends were trimmed by 3 bases and 2 bases, with 7 bases remaining between them. CDR1 is ENHRY and CDR2 is SYGVKD in the germline V gene. The CDR3 DNA sequence: TGTGCCATCAGTGAAAGACCTCAAGAGACCCAGTACTTC. Its translation: CAISERPQETQYF.